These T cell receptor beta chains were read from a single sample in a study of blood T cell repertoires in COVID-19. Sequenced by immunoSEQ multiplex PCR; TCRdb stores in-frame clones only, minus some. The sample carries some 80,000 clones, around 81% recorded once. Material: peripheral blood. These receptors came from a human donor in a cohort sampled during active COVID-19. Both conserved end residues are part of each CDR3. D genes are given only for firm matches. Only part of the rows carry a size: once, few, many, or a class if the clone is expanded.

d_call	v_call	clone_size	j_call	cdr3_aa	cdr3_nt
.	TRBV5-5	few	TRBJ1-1	CASSLGRGRTEAFF	TGTGCCAGCAGCTTGGGGCGTGGGAGGACTGAAGCTTTCTTT
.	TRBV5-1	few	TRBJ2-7	CASSLDPGPTYEQYF	TGCGCCAGCAGCTTGGATCCAGGGCCTACCTACGAGCAGTACTTC
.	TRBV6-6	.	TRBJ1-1	CASSPGQNTEAFF	TGTGCCAGCAGTCCCGGTCAGAACACTGAAGCTTTCTTT
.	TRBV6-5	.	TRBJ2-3	CASREADTQYF	TGTGCCAGCAGGGAGGCTGATACGCAGTATTTT
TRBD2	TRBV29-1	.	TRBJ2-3	CSVDWASGSRTDTQYF	TGCAGCGTTGATTGGGCTAGCGGGAGTCGTACAGATACGCAGTATTTT
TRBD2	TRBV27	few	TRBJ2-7	CASRSTSGGAPYEQYF	TGTGCCAGCAGATCGACTAGCGGGGGGGCTCCCTACGAGCAGTACTTC
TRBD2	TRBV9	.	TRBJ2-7	CASSPRGGKYEQYF	TGTGCCAGCAGCCCCCGGGGGGGAAAATACGAGCAGTACTTC
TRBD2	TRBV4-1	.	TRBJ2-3	CASSQDQLAGGQDTQYF	TGCGCCAGCAGCCAAGATCAACTAGCGGGGGGGCAAGATACGCAGTATTTT
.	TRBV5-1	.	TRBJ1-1	CASSWDILATEAFF	TGCGCCAGCAGCTGGGACATTCTAGCCACTGAAGCTTTCTTT
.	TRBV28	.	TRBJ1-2	CASSLPTPGGAGGYTF	TGTGCCAGCAGTTTACCGACGCCGGGGGGCGCGGGTGGCTACACCTTC
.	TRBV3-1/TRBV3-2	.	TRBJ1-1	CASSATSDSTEAFF	TGTGCCAGCAGCGCTACTTCCGACTCCACTGAAGCTTTCTTT
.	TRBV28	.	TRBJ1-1	CATIGSFPGIPTEAFF	TGTGCCACCATCGGTAGTTTTCCGGGGATCCCCACTGAAGCTTTCTTT
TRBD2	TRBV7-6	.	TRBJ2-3	CASSTGRGGRMMDTQYF	TGTGCCAGCAGCACCGGAAGGGGCGGGAGAATGATGGATACGCAGTATTTT
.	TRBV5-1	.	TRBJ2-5	CASSSRDFQETQYF	TGCGCCAGCAGCTCCCGGGACTTCCAAGAGACCCAGTACTTC
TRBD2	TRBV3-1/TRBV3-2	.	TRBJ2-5	CASQGGGLAEETQYF	TGTGCCAGTCAGGGAGGTGGACTAGCGGAAGAGACCCAGTACTTC
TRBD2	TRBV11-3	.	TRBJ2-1	CASSLEGLAGSNEQFF	TGTGCCAGCAGCTTAGAGGGACTAGCGGGGAGCAATGAGCAGTTCTTC
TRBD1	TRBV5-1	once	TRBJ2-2	CASSPTETGTGELFF	TGCGCCAGCAGTCCGACCGAGACAGGGACCGGGGAGCTGTTTTTT
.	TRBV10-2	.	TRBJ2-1	CASSPLAGLYNEQFF	TGCGCCAGCAGCCCTCTCGCGGGACTCTACAATGAGCAGTTCTTC
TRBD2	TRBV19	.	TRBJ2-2	CASSIRSGRAGELFF	TGTGCCAGTAGTATTAGGAGCGGGAGGGCCGGGGAGCTGTTTTTT
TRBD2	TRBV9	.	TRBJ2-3	CASSFRGRAGASTDTQYF	TGTGCCAGCAGCTTTCGGGGGCGAGCGGGGGCCAGCACAGATACGCAGTATTTT
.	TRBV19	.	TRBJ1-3	CASSISRLRNTIYF	TGTGCCAGTAGTATTTCGCGTCTACGAAACACCATATATTTT
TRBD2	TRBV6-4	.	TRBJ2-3	CASSVAGAPDTQYF	TGTGCCAGCAGTGTCGCGGGAGCCCCAGATACGCAGTATTTT
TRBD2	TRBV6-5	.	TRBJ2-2	CASSSGLAHTGELFF	TGTGCCAGCAGCTCCGGACTAGCCCACACCGGGGAGCTGTTTTTT
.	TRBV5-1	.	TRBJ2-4	CASSPASSLAKNIQYF	TGCGCCAGCAGCCCTGCCAGTTCCCTAGCCAAAAACATTCAGTACTTC
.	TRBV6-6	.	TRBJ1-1	CASIKESEAFF	TGTGCCAGCATTAAGGAGAGTGAAGCTTTCTTT
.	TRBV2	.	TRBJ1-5	CASRSGTGLNQPQHF	TGTGCCAGCAGGTCCGGGACGGGACTAAATCAGCCCCAGCATTTT
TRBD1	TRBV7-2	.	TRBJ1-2	CASSSRQGANYGYTF	TGTGCCAGCAGCTCTCGACAGGGGGCGAACTATGGCTACACCTTC
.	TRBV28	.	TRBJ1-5	CASSSGQLGPQPQHF	TGTGCCAGCAGTTCCGGACAATTGGGCCCTCAGCCCCAGCATTTT